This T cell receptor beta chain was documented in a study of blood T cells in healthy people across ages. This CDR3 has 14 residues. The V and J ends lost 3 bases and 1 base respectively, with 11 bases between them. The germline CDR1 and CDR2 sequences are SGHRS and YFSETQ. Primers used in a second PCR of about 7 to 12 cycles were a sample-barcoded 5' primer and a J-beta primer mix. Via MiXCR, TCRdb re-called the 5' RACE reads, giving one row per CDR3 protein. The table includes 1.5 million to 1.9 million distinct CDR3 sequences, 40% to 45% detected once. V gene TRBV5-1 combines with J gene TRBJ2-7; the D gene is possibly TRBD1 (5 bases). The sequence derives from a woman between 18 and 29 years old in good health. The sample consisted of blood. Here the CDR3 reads CASSWGLGSYEQYF. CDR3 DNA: TGCGCCAGCAGCTGGGGCCTCGGATCCTACGAGCAGTACTTC.